One and the same sample provided the 26 T cell receptor beta chains below, sequenced in a study of response to subunit inactivated influenza vaccine. TCRdb reanalysed the RT-PCR reads using MiXCR and keeps one entry per CDR3 protein. In the table there are approximately 500,000 distinct CDR3 sequences, under 15% of which are singletons. Source: PBMCs from blood, taken roughly 46 days after vaccination. Receptors were obtained from a man aged 50 to 60 who received an inactivated influenza vaccine.

This clonotype appeared many times. In DNA, the CDR3 is TGTGCCAGCAGCTCTAGCGGGGTAGAGACCCAGTACTTC. Residues: CASSSSGVETQYF. V is TRBV11-2 and J is TRBJ2-5; the match to TRBD2 covers 9 bases. This CDR3 contains 13 residues. Losses at the gene ends were 4 bases for V and 4 bases for J; bases not matched to a gene: 1. Germline V gives CDR1 SGHAT, CDR2 FQNNGV. Full variable domain (remainder filled in from reference TRBV11-2 and TRBJ2-5): EAGVAQSPRYKIIEKRQSVAFWCNPISGHATLYWYQQILGQGPKLLIQFQNNGVVDDSQLPKDRFSAERLKGVDSTLKIQPAKLEDSAVYLCASSSSGVETQYFGPGTRLLVL.

The V gene is TRBV6-5, the J gene TRBJ2-7; D remains unclear. V was clipped by 0 bases and J by 2 bases, with 11 bases between them. CDR1 MNHEY and CDR2 SVGAGI come from the germline V gene. CDR3 length equals 15 residues. The CDR3 protein is CASSYSGERAYEQYF. CDR3 nucleotides: TGTGCCAGCAGTTACTCGGGCGAAAGGGCCTACGAGCAGTACTTC.

The rearrangement links TRBV4-2 to TRBJ2-7, with 7 positions matching TRBD1. CDR3 length: 15 amino acids. The V gene's germline CDR1 is LGHNA and CDR2 YNFKEQ. Losses at the gene ends were 3 bases for V and 4 bases for J; bases not matched to a gene: 9. The CDR3 coding sequence is TGTGCCAGCAGCCACAGATTGGACAGGTATTACGAGCAGTACTTC. Protein: CASSHRLDRYYEQYF.

This clonotype turned up a few times. This chain connects TRBV5-1 to TRBJ1-1, with D hard to call. This CDR3 comprises 13 residues. CDR1 and CDR2 (germline): SGHRS, YFSETQ. V was trimmed by 5 bases and J by 0 bases, leaving 8 bases between them. In nucleotides, the CDR3 is TGCGCCAGCAGAAAGTTCATGAACACTGAAGCTTTCTTT. Translation gives CASRKFMNTEAFF.

The V gene is TRBV7-9, the J gene TRBJ2-2; a possible D gene is TRBD1 (5 bases). V dropped 5 bases and J dropped 5 bases, with 15 bases sitting between them. CDR1 is SEHNR and CDR2 is FQNEAQ in the germline V gene (reference sequence). This CDR3 contains 15 residues. This CDR3 reads CASSQRTRVTGELFF. For the CDR3, the DNA is TGTGCCAGCAGCCAAAGGACAAGAGTGACCGGGGAGCTGTTTTTT.

The chain has TRBV11-2 and TRBJ2-7; D not resolved. The V gene's germline CDR1 is SGHAT and CDR2 FQNNGV. Trimming cost V 5 bases and J 7 bases, with 30 bases left between them. The CDR3 spans 18 residues. DNA for the CDR3: TGTGCCAGCAGCCTAACCCGGGCCCTCCCAGTCGGCCTACTAGAGCAGTACTTC. Protein product: CASSLTRALPVGLLEQYF. Together with reference TRBV11-2 and TRBJ2-7, the CDR3 gives the full variable domain: EAGVAQSPRYKIIEKRQSVAFWCNPISGHATLYWYQQILGQGPKLLIQFQNNGVVDDSQLPKDRFSAERLKGVDSTLKIQPAKLEDSAVYLCASSLTRALPVGLLEQYFGPGTRLTVT.

This clonotype has only a few counts. The chain combines TRBV7-6 with TRBJ2-3; possible D gene TRBD2, 6 bases. CDR3 length equals 14 residues. V lost 5 bases and J 6 bases, leaving 15 bases between the germline ends. Germline V gives CDR1 SGHVS, CDR2 FNYEAQ. CDR3 sequence reads: CASSLAGGGDTQYF. CDR3 bases: TGTGCCAGCAGCCTCGCTGGAGGAGGGGATACGCAGTATTTT.

The J gene is TRBJ2-3, the V gene TRBV20-1, with 9 bases identical to TRBD2. The germline V gene encodes CDR1 DFQATT and CDR2 SNEGSKA (reference sequence). V lost 5 bases, J lost 1 base, and 7 bases stayed unmatched. This CDR3 has 15 residues. The chain's CDR3 is CSAYPIAGGTDTQYF. Written as DNA, the CDR3 is TGCAGTGCTTACCCGATAGCGGGAGGCACAGATACGCAGTATTTT.

This chain uses TRBV27 with TRBJ1-6, with 12 bases lining up with TRBD1. CDR1 is MNHEY and CDR2 is SMNVEV in the germline V gene (reference sequence). Germline trimming cut 0 bases from V and 7 bases from J; bases unmatched to any gene: 4. This CDR3 spans 17 amino acids. This CDR3 is CASSLSIGTGGNSPLHF. CDR3 DNA: TGTGCCAGCAGTTTATCAATTGGGACAGGGGGCAATTCACCCCTCCACTTT.

The V gene is TRBV7-3, the J gene TRBJ2-6; D is unclear. The germline gives CDR1 SGHTA, CDR2 FQGTGA. The V and J ends lost 1 base and 2 bases respectively, with 9 bases between them. This CDR3 has 16 amino acids. DNA of the CDR3: TGTGCCAGCAGCTTAATGGGTGGCGCTGGGGCCAACGTCCTGACTTTC. It yields the protein CASSLMGGAGANVLTF.

The chain employs TRBV11-2 and TRBJ2-2, with 9 bases that match TRBD2. The V and J ends lost 1 base and 3 bases, in that order; junction bases with no gene match: 6. Germline V gene lookup returns CDR1 SGHAT and CDR2 FQNNGV. This CDR3 is 17 amino acids long. CDR3 nucleotide sequence: TGTGCCAGCAGCTTAGGAGGCGGGGGGGCCTACACCGGGGAGCTGTTTTTT. Translation: CASSLGGGGAYTGELFF.

This clonotype appeared many times. This chain uses TRBV10-3 with TRBJ2-2; maybe TRBD1 (6 bases). This CDR3 has 13 amino acids. The V end lost 9 bases, the J end lost 7 bases, and 15 bases lay between the germline ends. The germline V gene encodes CDR1 ENHRY and CDR2 SYGVKD. The CDR3 nucleotides read TGTGCCATAGAGACAGGCCGATTCGGGGAGCTGTTTTTT. Translated, it gives CAIETGRFGELFF.

This clonotype showed up just a few times. This chain links TRBV7-2 with TRBJ1-1, with a tentative D call TRBD1 (5 bases). The CDR3 has 15 amino acids. Trimming left V 3 bases short and J 4 bases short, with 15 bases between. The V gene's germline CDR1 is SGHTA and CDR2 FQGNSA. The DNA for the CDR3 is TGTGCCAGCAGCTTGTTTGGTTTTGGGGGCACTGAAGCTTTCTTT. As protein: CASSLFGFGGTEAFF. The variable domain in full, with the rest retrieved from reference TRBV7-2 and TRBJ1-1, is GAGVSQSPSNKVTEKGKDVELRCDPISGHTALYWYRQSLGQGLEFLIYFQGNSAPDKSGLPSDRFSAERTGGSVSTLTIQRTQQEDSAVYLCASSLFGFGGTEAFFGQGTRLTVV.

The V and J genes are TRBV11-2 and TRBJ2-1, with D maybe TRBD2 (5 bases). The CDR3 consists of 15 residues. Trimming removed 7 bases from V and 10 bases from J, with 23 bases in between. Germline V CDR1 and CDR2: SGHAT, FQNNGV. The CDR3 DNA is TGTGCCAGCACATGGTTAGGACTCGCCCTCGGGGAGCAGTTCTTC. Encoded protein: CASTWLGLALGEQFF. The whole variable domain, filled in from reference TRBV11-2 and TRBJ2-1, reads EAGVAQSPRYKIIEKRQSVAFWCNPISGHATLYWYQQILGQGPKLLIQFQNNGVVDDSQLPKDRFSAERLKGVDSTLKIQPAKLEDSAVYLCASTWLGLALGEQFFGPGTRLTVL.

This chain joins TRBV25-1 and TRBJ2-5; 7 bases align to TRBD2. The V gene's germline CDR1 is MGHDK and CDR2 SYGVNS. The junction had 11 bases not matched to a gene; V was cut back by 5 bases and J by 5 bases. This CDR3 spans 15 amino acids. The CDR3, as DNA: TGTGCCAGCAGTTCACTGACTAGCTTGCGTGAGACCCAGTACTTC. As protein: CASSSLTSLRETQYF.

This clonotype was seen more than once but under ten times. The chain joins TRBV2 to TRBJ2-3; a possible D gene is TRBD1 (7 bases). The V gene's germline CDR1 is SNHLY and CDR2 FYNNEI. V lost 7 bases and J lost 4, with 18 bases in between. The CDR3 is made up of 15 amino acids. The CDR3 is CASTGRTGLPDTQYF. CDR3 DNA: TGTGCCAGCACGGGGAGGACAGGACTCCCAGATACGCAGTATTTT.

This chain joins TRBV20-1 and TRBJ1-6, with 11 bases that match TRBD1. Germline V gene data show CDR1 as DFQATT and CDR2 as SNEGSKA (reference sequence). This CDR3 comprises 15 residues. V shed 6 bases and J 6 bases; nucleotides not matched to a gene: 7. Written as DNA, the CDR3 is TGCAGTGCCGGGGACAGGGGGTTTCGTAATTCACCCCTCCACTTT. Its translation: CSAGDRGFRNSPLHF.

V gene TRBV20-1 combines with J gene TRBJ2-3, with D perhaps matching TRBD1 or TRBD2 (5 bases each). V lost 1 base to trimming and J lost 1 base, with 12 bases between them. The V gene's germline CDR1 is DFQATT and CDR2 SNEGSKA (reference sequence). CDR3 length: 15 amino acids. CDR3 sequence: CSARVIGGGTDTQYF. CDR3 DNA: TGCAGTGCTAGAGTCATTGGGGGTGGCACAGATACGCAGTATTTT.

J is TRBJ1-3 and V is TRBV7-2; D possibly corresponds to TRBD1 (5 bases). In germline, CDR1 is SGHTA, CDR2 FQGNSA. V lost 8 bases, J lost 2 bases, and 10 bases lay in between. The CDR3 runs to 13 residues. CDR3 in DNA: TGTGCCAGCGGTGAGGGACCTGGAAACACCATATATTTT. Translated: CASGEGPGNTIYF.

This clonotype was detected only a few times. The chain links TRBV7-9 to TRBJ2-5; maybe TRBD1 (6 bases). Germline CDR1 reads SEHNR; CDR2 reads FQNEAQ (reference sequence). The V end was cut by 5 bases, the J end by 7 bases, with 17 bases between. CDR3 length: 14 residues. CDR3 protein: CASSGGAGFGTQYF. In DNA form, the CDR3 reads TGTGCCAGCAGCGGGGGCGCGGGTTTTGGGACCCAGTACTTC.

In this sample, this clonotype turned up a few times. This chain uses TRBV24-1 with TRBJ2-5; possible D gene TRBD1, 6 bases. This CDR3 region has 13 residues. V was clipped by 3 bases and J by 5 bases, with 9 bases between them. CDR1 KGHDR and CDR2 SFDVKD come from the germline V gene. The CDR3 sequence is CATSDATGETQYF. The CDR3 DNA reads TGTGCCACCAGTGATGCCACAGGGGAGACCCAGTACTTC.

A few counts support this clonotype. The chain combines TRBV5-1 with TRBJ2-2; tentative D call: TRBD2 (5 bases). There are 15 residues in the CDR3. The V gene's germline CDR1 is SGHRS and CDR2 YFSETQ. V lost 4 bases and J lost 2, with 12 bases in between. The chain's CDR3 is CASSVASRNTGELFF. CDR3 coding DNA: TGCGCCAGCAGCGTGGCTAGCAGAAACACCGGGGAGCTGTTTTTT.

In this sample, this clonotype turned up many times. This rearrangement joins TRBV29-1 to TRBJ2-7; perhaps TRBD1 as D (6 bases). The CDR3 spans 13 residues. Between the trimmed V and J ends, which lost 1 base and 3 bases, there was a span of 10 bases. Germline-derived CDR1 and CDR2 are SQVTM and ANQGSEA. This chain's CDR3 is CSVEAGTNYEQYF. As DNA, the CDR3 is TGCAGCGTTGAAGCGGGGACAAACTACGAGCAGTACTTC.

The CDR3 protein is CASSPAGAVQETQYF. CDR3 DNA sequence: TGTGCCAGCAGCCCAGCGGGAGCCGTCCAAGAGACCCAGTACTTC. This chain uses TRBV7-9 with TRBJ2-5; 8 bases align to TRBD2. The CDR3 extends over 15 amino acids. J gave up 1 base and V 5 bases, and 6 bases lay outside the gene matches. Germline CDR1 and CDR2: SEHNR and FQNEAQ (reference sequence).

The rearrangement uses TRBV12-3 or TRBV12-4 and TRBJ1-5; 8 nucleotides line up with TRBD1. The CDR3 covers 13 residues. With V trimmed by 2 bases and J by 10 bases, 4 bases remained unmatched. The CDR3 reads CASSLFPGGPQHF. The CDR3 DNA follows: TGTGCCAGCAGTTTATTTCCAGGGGGCCCCCAGCATTTT.

This clonotype was observed a few times. The chain uses TRBV5-1 and TRBJ2-1, with D perhaps TRBD1 or TRBD2 (5 bases each). The CDR3 is 16 amino acids. Trimming left V 1 base short and J 0 bases short, with 11 bases between. Germline V gives CDR1 SGHRS, CDR2 YFSETQ. The CDR3 DNA reads as TGCGCCAGCAGCTTGAACGCAGGGAGCTCCTACAATGAGCAGTTCTTC. This gives the protein CASSLNAGSSYNEQFF.